This TCR beta chain was obtained from a study of control samples from healthy donors and cancer patients. Between the trimmed V and J ends, which lost 0 bases and 5 bases, there was a span of 12 bases. Germline V CDR1 and CDR2: SGDLS, YYNGEE. This CDR3 has 14 amino acids. Clones were read by immunoSEQ multiplex PCR, and TCRdb kept only the in-frame ones, dropping some. The sample lists roughly 130,000 clones; roughly 90% were seen once. The sample holds a few counts of this clone. This chain links TRBV9 with TRBJ2-7; D gene ambiguous. The sample comprised blood. The receptor comes from a man in his late teens or twenties in good health. CDR3 protein: CASSVDYTIDEQYF. CDR3 coding DNA: TGTGCCAGCAGCGTAGACTACACGATCGACGAGCAGTACTTC.